Shown below are 4 T cell receptor beta chains from a single sample sequenced in a study of Graves' ophthalmopathy and Graves' hyperthyroidism. The TCR beta CDR3 regions underwent amplification from RNA transcripts. HTBI primers served in a first-round RT-PCR, which a second-round multiplex PCR followed. MiXCR was run by TCRdb on the multiplex PCR reads, yielding one entry per CDR3 protein. This sample has about 740,000 distinct CDR3 sequences, with around 40% found just once. The material sequenced was peripheral blood. These receptors all stem from an adult man with Graves' ophthalmopathy.

A word on this clonotype: This may stem from a read error, because a much larger clone lies one nucleotide away. The chain uses TRBV15 and TRBJ2-7; no clear D gene. In germline, CDR1 is LNHNV, CDR2 YYDKDF (reference sequence). The CDR3 length is 14 residues. CDR3 region: CATSTTRSSYEQCF. The CDR3 coding sequence is TGTGCCACCAGCACTACAAGGAGCTCCTACGAGCAGTGCTTC. Complete variable domain (other parts from reference TRBV15 and TRBJ2-7): DAMVIQNPRYQVTQFGKPVTLSCSQTLNHNVMYWYQQKSSQAPKLLFHYYDKDFNNEADTPDNFQSRRPNTSFCFLDIRSPGLGDTAMYLCATSTTRSSYEQCFGPGTRLTVT.

This clonotype appeared many times. A junction end diverges from the germline sequence, so it may reflect a read error. CDR3: CASSVSGGTEAFF. The CDR3 DNA reads as TGCGCCAGCAGTGTTTCAGGGGGCACTGAAGCTTTCTTT. The genes are TRBV9 and TRBJ1-1; 7 positions match TRBD1. Germline loops: CDR1 SGDLS, CDR2 YYNGEE. CDR3 length: 13 amino acids. Based on the CDR3 plus reference TRBV9 and TRBJ1-1, the full variable domain is DSGVTQTPKHLITATGQRVTLRCSPRSGDLSVYWYQQSLDQGLQFLIQYYNGEERAKGNILERFSAQQFPDLHSELNLSSLELGDSALYFCASSVSGGTEAFFGQGTRLTVV.

V gene TRBV2 combines with J gene TRBJ2-7; 8 bases align to TRBD1. The trim removed 6 bases at V and 1 base at J, leaving 5 bases unmatched. The CDR3 has 14 amino acids. Per the germline V gene, CDR1 is SNHLY and CDR2 is FYNNEI. The CDR3 is CASRWDRQSYEQYF. For the CDR3, the DNA is TGTGCCAGCAGATGGGACAGGCAATCCTACGAGCAGTACTTC.

This chain joins TRBV25-1 and TRBJ2-2; D gene unclear. Trimming shortened V by 4 bases and J by 3 bases, and 18 bases separated the two germline ends. Germline CDR1 is MGHDK and CDR2 is SYGVNS. The CDR3 totals 17 residues. The chain's CDR3 is CASSARDPHGDTGELFF. The CDR3 DNA reads TGTGCCAGCAGTGCTAGAGATCCTCATGGGGACACCGGGGAGCTGTTTTTT.